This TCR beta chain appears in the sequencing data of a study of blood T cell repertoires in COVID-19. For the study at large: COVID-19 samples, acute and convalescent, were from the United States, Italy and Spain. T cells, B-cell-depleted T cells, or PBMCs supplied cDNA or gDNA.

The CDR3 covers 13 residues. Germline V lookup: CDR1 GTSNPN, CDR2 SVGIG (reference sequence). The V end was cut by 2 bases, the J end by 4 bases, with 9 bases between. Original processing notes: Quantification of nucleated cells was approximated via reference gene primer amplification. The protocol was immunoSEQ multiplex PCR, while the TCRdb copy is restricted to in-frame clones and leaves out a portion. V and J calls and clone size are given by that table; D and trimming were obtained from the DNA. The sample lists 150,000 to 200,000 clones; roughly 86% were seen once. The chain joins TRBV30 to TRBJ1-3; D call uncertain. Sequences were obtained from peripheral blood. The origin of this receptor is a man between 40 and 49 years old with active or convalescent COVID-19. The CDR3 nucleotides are TGTGCCTGGAGTTCGAACACGGGAAACACCATATATTTT. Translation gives CAWSSNTGNTIYF.